This TCR beta chain originates from a study of brain T cells in children with intractable seizures. Here immunoSEQ multiplex PCR was the method, and the copy in TCRdb shows in-frame clones only, minus some. The data show roughly 110,000 clones, around 94% seen once. Germline CDR1 reads LNHDA; CDR2 reads SQIVND (reference sequence). This CDR3 has 13 residues. V was trimmed by 5 bases and J by 5 bases, leaving 10 bases between them. Patients received at least one anti-epileptic drug before surgery. A word on this clone: Its antigen is not known.

The study's findings and limits: Pre- and post-surgery blood differed in depth, so pre-surgery absences may be undersampling. Patients' HCMV serostatus was unknown; virus specificity rests on CDR3 similarity alone.

Sample: peripheral blood, taken at surgery. This TCR came from a boy under three years old with hemimegalencephaly and intractable seizures. The chain recombines TRBV19 with TRBJ2-1, with D possibly matching TRBD2 (6 bases). As DNA, the CDR3 is TGTGCCAGTAGTCTAGCGTCTAACAATGAGCAGTTCTTC. Residues: CASSLASNNEQFF.